This TCR beta chain derives from a study of Ad26.COV2.S vaccination and SARS-CoV-2 variants (dated by TCRdb to about 2021). Concerning the study at large: Donors in the vaccine arm were drawn from COV1001, a multicentre, randomized, double-blind, placebo-controlled phase I-IIa trial testing Ad26.COV2.S in healthy adults. Dosing of Ad26.COV2.S was intramuscular, at either 5x10^10 or 1x10^11 viral particles, delivered as one shot or as two shots spaced 56 days apart. The TCR-sequenced set comprised around 30 samples: around 20 Ad26.COV2.S vaccine recipients, 5 placebo recipients and 8 SARS-CoV-2 convalescent individuals. Participants in the trial were split at random into five groups of five each, receiving low-dose or high-dose Ad26.COV2.S once or twice, or else placebo on both occasions. TCRbeta repertoire sequencing was used to assess the specificity and breadth of SARS-CoV-2-reactive T cell receptors after Ad26.COV2.S vaccination. Investigators remained blinded to trial group allocation during experiments and outcome assessment. General conclusions and limits of the study: The authors noted that total T cell responses may have been underestimated by the TCR breadth and depth analyses. Non-spike TCR breadth was comparable between vaccine and placebo recipients, consistent with the vaccine containing only spike. After vaccination, spike-specific CD8+ and CD4+ T cell responses were reported to show substantial breadth. The study lacked the statistical power to compare responses across vaccine doses or regimens. Higher spike-specific TCR breadth was observed in Ad26.COV2.S recipients than in placebo recipients (P = 0.0014).

The treatment or condition label for this specimen denotes: some 19 received Ad26.COV2.S at low or high dose, single or two shots; about 5 received placebo; per-sample allocation not given. Repertoires of vaccine and placebo recipients were sequenced from samples collected on day 63 after the first injection. Between 29 July and 7 August 2020, Cohort 1b enrolled 20 to 30 adults aged 18-55 years at one site in Boston, USA. As a vaccine, Ad26.COV2.S was a replication-incompetent adenovirus type 26 vector that expressed a prefusion-stabilized SARS-CoV-2 spike protein derived from the original Wuhan strain. TCRbeta CDR3 regions were sequenced with the immunoSEQ Assay. After extraction, genomic DNA underwent amplification by bias-controlled multiplex PCR, followed by high-throughput sequencing. As for how the authors treated the data: To quantify the absolute abundance of each unique TCRbeta CDR3 region, sequences were collapsed and filtered. T cell fraction was estimated by normalization of TCRbeta template counts to usable DNA, with usable DNA being measured through amplification of reference genes present in all nucleated cells. Repertoire TCRs were annotated as SARS-CoV-2-specific when V gene, CDR3 amino acid sequence and J gene were exactly matched to a known reactive TCR set. The reference SARS-CoV-2 TCR set came from MIRA and was filtered for enrichment in COVID-19-positive ImmuneCODE repertoires, removing public or cross-reactive TCRs. Drawing on the MIRA antigens, annotated TCRs were analysed further at the level of specific ORF or position within ORF. Breadth was defined as the number of annotated unique rearrangements divided by the total number of unique productive rearrangements, and depth was defined as the summed frequency of the annotated unique rearrangements. Group comparisons of TCR breadth used two-sided Wilcoxon rank-sum tests. Held by TCRdb, this immuneACCESS table contains in-frame sequences only and omits some clones. Under half of the omission traces to an unresolved V gene where checked; the cause of the rest is unknown. That table supplies the V and J calls and clone size; D and trimming were determined from the DNA. Here the sample has about 680,000 clones; roughly 90% occur a single time. The ten largest clones add up to about 1.5% of the sample.

Comment on this clone: The antigen it binds to is not known. Base quality data are lacking; no much larger clone is found one base away.

The source is a person aged 18-65 years who received the Ad26.COV2.S COVID-19 vaccine or a placebo. The material was peripheral blood, obtained in a trial of Ad26.COV2.S vaccine versus placebo.

The CDR3 loop reads CASSAGQSGGELFF. In nucleotide form, the sequence is TGTGCCAGCAGCGCGGGACAGTCCGGCGGGGAGCTGTTTTTT. Recombination linked TRBV11-3 to TRBJ2-2; the best D guess is TRBD1, with 7 bases matching. Deletion took 5 bases off V and 7 bases off J, with a span of 14 bases between the germline ends. Measured from the cysteine to the phenylalanine, the CDR3 is 14 residues long. Only the CDR3 portion is preserved as DNA: 42 bases, with reading frame beginning at the first base. The germline V gene gives CDR1 as SGHNT and CDR2 as YENEEA.